This T cell receptor (beta chain) was captured in a study of T cell responses to AZD1222 COVID-19 vaccine. Study observations and caveats: The donor cohort was predominantly white British with a female majority, and clonal diversity may have been underestimated. Within unmutated variant regions lay the reported targets of nearly half of spike-specific TCRs.

As concerns this clone: Its antigen is not known.

Sequenced by immunoSEQ multiplex PCR; TCRdb stores in-frame clones only, minus some. The table lists 100,000 to 150,000 clones, 75% to 90% of them singletons. Sequencing was performed on peripheral blood, taken on day 0 of MenACWY control vaccination. The sequence was obtained from an adult in good health.

CDR3 sequence: CASSPRGQGIANYGYTF. The CDR3 region has the DNA TGCGCCAGCAGTCCCCGGGGACAGGGGATAGCTAACTATGGCTACACCTTC. The chain combines TRBV5-1 with TRBJ1-2, with 10 bases identical to TRBD1. V gave up 5 bases and J gave up 0 bases; unmatched junction bases: 10. The CDR3 extends over 17 amino acids. Germline V gene data show CDR1 as SGHRS and CDR2 as YFSETQ.